These 11 T cell receptor beta chains were all obtained from the same sample, sequenced in a study of Ad26.COV2.S vaccination and SARS-CoV-2 variants. Only in-frame clones appear in the TCRdb table, and some are missing; sequencing was by immunoSEQ multiplex PCR. The repertoire includes over 400,000 clones, approximately 92% of them detected once, and about 1.7% sits in the top ten. Sample treatment: around 19 received Ad26.COV2.S at low or high dose, single or two shots; roughly five received placebo; per-sample allocation not given. It was on day 63 after the first vaccine or placebo injection that samples were taken. The sequenced sample was peripheral blood, obtained in a trial of Ad26.COV2.S vaccine versus placebo. These receptors were collected from a person between 18 and 60 years old who received the Ad26.COV2.S COVID-19 vaccine or a placebo.

The V gene is TRBV2, the J gene TRBJ1-3; TRBD1 matches 10 bases. The CDR3 covers 15 residues. Germline V gives CDR1 SNHLY, CDR2 FYNNEI. V lost 5 bases to trimming and J lost 4 bases; unmatched junction nucleotides: 5. CDR3 residues: CASSPTGGVGNTIYF. The CDR3 nucleotides are TGTGCCAGCAGTCCGACAGGGGGCGTCGGAAACACCATATATTTT.

This chain connects TRBV19 to TRBJ1-2; a possible D gene is TRBD1 (5 bases). Per the germline V gene, CDR1 is LNHDA and CDR2 is SQIVND (reference sequence). The CDR3 spans 14 residues. Trimming removed 5 bases from V and 6 bases from J, with 16 bases in between. In DNA, the CDR3 is TGTGCCAGTAGTCCTCCGAGGGGAACTAATGGCTACACCTTC. Its protein product is CASSPPRGTNGYTF.

The chain is built from TRBV10-2 and TRBJ1-1; 10 bases map to TRBD1. The V segment lost 6 bases and the J segment 2 bases; nucleotides outside the gene matches: 6. Germline V gene data show CDR1 as WSHSY and CDR2 as SAAADI. The CDR3 extends over 15 amino acids. In nucleotides, the CDR3 is TGCGCCAGCAGACCAGACAGGGGGCGCAACACTGAAGCTTTCTTT. Amino acid sequence: CASRPDRGRNTEAFF.

This sequence joins TRBV2 and TRBJ2-7; 11 nucleotides match TRBD2. V lost 5 bases and J lost 0; bases outside the gene matches: 6. Germline CDR1 SNHLY, CDR2 FYNNEI. This CDR3 has 16 residues. Written as DNA, the CDR3 is TGTGCCAGCAGTCCGACGGGACTAGCGGTCTCCTACGAGCAGTACTTC. Protein sequence: CASSPTGLAVSYEQYF.

This chain connects TRBV5-6 to TRBJ2-5; 13 positions match TRBD2. The CDR3 loop spans 18 amino acids. The trim removed 1 base at V and 5 bases at J, leaving 11 bases unmatched. In germline, CDR1 is SGHDT, CDR2 YYEEEE. The CDR3 protein is CASSLWLMTSGGKETQYF. As DNA, the CDR3 is TGTGCCAGCAGCTTGTGGCTTATGACTAGCGGGGGGAAGGAGACCCAGTACTTC.

The rearrangement links TRBV3-1 (or the pseudogene TRBV3-2) to TRBJ2-7; D perhaps matches TRBD2 (7 bases). V was clipped by 4 bases and J by 5 bases, with 24 bases between them. The CDR3 is 17 amino acids. Germline assignment: CDR1 LGHDT and CDR2 YNNKEL (reference sequence). The CDR3: CASSPYPGASGENEQYF. The CDR3 nucleotides are TGTGCCAGCAGCCCCTATCCAGGGGCCAGCGGGGAGAACGAGCAGTACTTC.

The gene calls are TRBV3-1 (or the pseudogene TRBV3-2) and TRBJ1-2; 8 positions match TRBD1. Germline V gives CDR1 LGHDT, CDR2 YNNKEL (reference sequence). The V and J ends lost 0 bases and 4 bases, in that order; junction bases with no gene match: 4. This CDR3 is built from 15 residues. CDR3 residues: CASSQDLGQGYGYTF. The CDR3 DNA sequence: TGTGCCAGCAGCCAAGATCTCGGACAGGGCTATGGCTACACCTTC.

The CDR3 protein is CASIFGNTIYF. The CDR3 region has the DNA TGTGCCAGTATTTTCGGAAACACCATATATTTT. The chain uses TRBV19 and TRBJ1-3; D uncertain. This CDR3 is 11 amino acids long. The germline CDR1 and CDR2 sequences are LNHDA and SQIVND (reference sequence). V lost 7 bases and J 4 bases, leaving 5 bases between the germline ends.

The rearrangement joins TRBV11-2 to TRBJ1-3; D is possibly TRBD1 (5 bases). V lost 5 bases and J 0 bases, leaving 14 bases between the germline ends. This CDR3 spans 16 amino acids. Germline lookup yields CDR1 SGHAT and CDR2 FQNNGV. CDR3 DNA: TGTGCCAGCAGCCCGCCGGGACGGATCTCTGGAAACACCATATATTTT. Residues: CASSPPGRISGNTIYF.

The CDR3 is CASSYFAGGETQYF. The CDR3 DNA is TGTGCCAGCAGTTACTTCGCGGGCGGGGAGACCCAGTACTTC. The chain links TRBV6-5 to TRBJ2-5, with D maybe TRBD2 (5 bases). Germline CDR1 is MNHEY and CDR2 is SVGAGI. The CDR3 length is 14 residues. Trimming took 1 base from V and 5 from J, leaving 11 bases between them.

The rearrangement links TRBV6-6 to TRBJ2-7; D is undetermined. Germline CDR1 MNHNY, CDR2 SVGAGI (reference sequence). Trimming shortened V by 2 bases and J by 3 bases, and 14 bases separated the two germline ends. The CDR3 has 15 residues. This CDR3 reads CASSYDGFLYYEQYF. The DNA of the CDR3 is TGTGCCAGCAGTTACGACGGGTTTTTATACTACGAGCAGTACTTC.